These 25 T cell receptor beta chains were sequenced from one sample in a study of shared clonotypes between healthy human individuals. Here immunoSEQ multiplex PCR was the method, and the copy in TCRdb shows in-frame clones only, minus some. The table includes over a million clones, 98% detected once. The sequenced sample was naive CD4+ T cells sorted from blood. The sample's subset: CD45RA+ positively selected. The source is a man aged 25-45 years in good health.

V is TRBV19 and J is TRBJ2-1; the match to TRBD2 covers 8 bases. Germline assignment: CDR1 LNHDA and CDR2 SQIVND (reference sequence). The CDR3 is made up of 15 amino acids. With V trimmed by 10 bases and J by 6 bases, 14 bases remained unmatched. This chain's CDR3 is CATFLGVAGINEQFF. The CDR3 DNA reads TGTGCCACCTTCCTCGGGGTAGCGGGGATCAATGAGCAGTTCTTC.

This chain joins TRBV18 and TRBJ2-5; possibly TRBD2 for D (6 bases). Germline lookup yields CDR1 KGHSH and CDR2 LQKENI. The CDR3 is made up of 18 amino acids. Trimming removed 6 bases at V and 3 bases at J, with 26 bases between. CDR3 in DNA: TGTGCCAGCTCTCTAACAGCCCCGGGAGCGAACCCAAAAGAGACCCAGTACTTC. This translates into CASSLTAPGANPKETQYF. The full variable domain, completed using reference TRBV18 and TRBJ2-5, is NAGVMQNPRHLVRRRGQEARLRCSPMKGHSHVYWYRQLPEEGLKFMVYLQKENIIDESGMPKERFSAEFPKEGPSILRIQQVVRGDSAAYFCASSLTAPGANPKETQYFGPGTRLLVL.

The V gene is TRBV5-6, the J gene TRBJ2-3; 8 bases agree with TRBD2. CDR3 size: 15 residues. CDR1 and CDR2 from the germline V gene are SGHDT and YYEEEE. J lost 2 bases, V lost 3 bases, and 5 bases had no gene match. The CDR3 DNA sequence: TGTGCCAGCAGCTCAGTAGCGGGATCCACAGATACGCAGTATTTT. Its translation: CASSSVAGSTDTQYF.

This chain connects TRBV4-1 to TRBJ2-4; 8 bases agree with TRBD1. The junction had 8 bases not matched to a gene; V was cut back by 1 base and J by 6 bases. CDR1 and CDR2 from the germline V gene are MGHRA and YSYEKL. The CDR3 length is 16 residues. CDR3 protein: CASSQAVGTGTNIQYF. CDR3 sequence (DNA): TGCGCCAGCAGCCAAGCGGTCGGGACAGGAACAAACATTCAGTACTTC.

The chain combines TRBV28 with TRBJ2-3, with 8 bases fitting TRBD2. The CDR3 contains 16 residues. V gave up 6 bases and J gave up 6 bases; unmatched junction bases: 14. Germline CDR1 reads MDHEN; CDR2 reads SYDVKM. In nucleotides, the CDR3 is TGTGCCAGCAGCCCCTTCTGGGGACTAGACTCGGATACGCAGTATTTT. Amino acids: CASSPFWGLDSDTQYF.

The gene calls are TRBV28 and TRBJ2-7, with D perhaps TRBD2 (6 bases). Per the germline V gene, CDR1 is MDHEN and CDR2 is SYDVKM. CDR3 length: 16 residues. V lost 4 bases and J 3 bases, leaving 19 bases between the germline ends. The CDR3 sequence: CASSWDGGPLYYEQYF. In DNA, the CDR3 is TGTGCCAGCAGTTGGGACGGGGGACCTCTCTACTACGAGCAGTACTTC. Full variable domain (outside the CDR3, taken from reference TRBV28 and TRBJ2-7): DVKVTQSSRYLVKRTGEKVFLECVQDMDHENMFWYRQDPGLGLRLIYFSYDVKMKEKGDIPEGYSVSREKKERFSLILESASTNQTSMYLCASSWDGGPLYYEQYFGPGTRLTVT.

CDR3 nucleotides: TGTGCCAGCAGCTCAATAGAACAGTCCGTCTATGGCTACACCTTC. Translated: CASSSIEQSVYGYTF. The chain employs TRBV7-9 and TRBJ1-2, with no clear D. Germline CDR1 SEHNR, CDR2 FQNEAQ (reference sequence). This CDR3 is 15 amino acids long. The germline V and J ends were trimmed by 4 bases and 4 bases, with 16 bases remaining between them.

The chain joins TRBV29-1 to TRBJ2-7; 10 bases are a match to TRBD1. The CDR3 extends over 14 amino acids. V lost 5 bases to trimming and J lost 0 bases; unmatched junction nucleotides: 4. CDR1 and CDR2 from the germline V gene are SQVTM and ANQGSEA. The CDR3: CSVLGQGSSYEQYF. CDR3 coding DNA: TGCAGCGTTTTGGGACAGGGGTCCTCCTACGAGCAGTACTTC.

The chain carries TRBV18 and TRBJ2-3, with D hard to call. Germline V lookup: CDR1 KGHSH, CDR2 LQKENI. The CDR3 sequence is 13 residues long. The V end lost 0 bases, the J end lost 4 bases, and 5 bases lay between the germline ends. In nucleotides, the CDR3 is TGTGCCAGCTCACCACCGCAGGCAGATACGCAGTATTTT. It is translated as CASSPPQADTQYF.

This clone has more than one count but fewer than ten. Other DNA sequences within the sample encode an identical CDR3. This sequence joins TRBV5-1 and TRBJ2-7; 12 bases align to TRBD2. Losses at the gene ends were 0 bases for V and 2 bases for J; bases not matched to a gene: 0. The CDR3 has 15 amino acids. Germline CDR1 and CDR2: SGHRS and YFSETQ. The CDR3 loop is CASSLGTSGTYEQYF. The CDR3 nucleotides read TGCGCCAGCAGCTTGGGGACTAGCGGGACCTACGAGCAGTACTTC.

The chain employs TRBV7-9 and TRBJ1-1; D remains ambiguous. The CDR3 consists of 13 residues. V shed 11 bases and J shed 1 base, with 14 bases lying between them. Germline V gene sequence: CDR1 SEHNR, CDR2 FQNEAQ (reference sequence). As DNA, the CDR3 is TGTGCCCACAGCTTGACGCCGAACACTGAAGCTTTCTTT. Translation: CAHSLTPNTEAFF. The entire variable domain, with the rest obtained from reference TRBV7-9 and TRBJ1-1, is as follows: DTGVSQNPRHKITKRGQNVTFRCDPISEHNRLYWYRQTLGQGPEFLTYFQNEAQLEKSRLLSDRFSAERPKGSFSTLEIQRTEQGDSAMYLCAHSLTPNTEAFFGQGTRLTVV.

V is TRBV19 and J is TRBJ1-2, with no clear D. V gave up 4 bases and J gave up 1 base, with 7 bases separating them. Germline CDR1 reads LNHDA; CDR2 reads SQIVND (reference sequence). CDR3 size: 13 residues. CDR3 sequence: CASSTANNYGYTF. CDR3 sequence (DNA): TGTGCCAGTAGTACGGCAAATAACTATGGCTACACCTTC.

The chain links TRBV7-6 to TRBJ2-7, with D possibly being TRBD2 (5 bases). This CDR3 has 14 amino acids. Trimming cost V 2 bases and J 3 bases, with 11 bases left between them. Germline loops: CDR1 SGHVS, CDR2 FNYEAQ. The CDR3 loop is CASSLTDGDYEQYF. In DNA, the CDR3 is TGTGCCAGCAGCTTAACCGACGGGGACTACGAGCAGTACTTC.

This chain uses TRBV7-8 with TRBJ2-3; no definite D call. CDR3 size: 17 residues. With 1 base removed from V and 2 bases from J, the gap between germline ends came to 16 bases. Germline V gives CDR1 SGHVS, CDR2 FQNEAQ. The CDR3 region has the DNA TGTGCCAGCAGCTTAGGTATTGGACGTGCAATCACAGATACGCAGTATTTT. It codes for CASSLGIGRAITDTQYF.

V is TRBV29-1 and J is TRBJ2-3; 7 bases are a match to TRBD2. Looked up from germline, CDR1 is SQVTM and CDR2 is ANQGSEA. V trimming: 6 bases; J trimming: 1 base; junction bases outside the gene matches: 7. This CDR3 region has 14 residues. Here the CDR3 DNA reads TGCAGCGTCCGGGAGCGGGAAGGCACAGATACGCAGTATTTT. Its protein is CSVREREGTDTQYF.

The rearrangement joins TRBV2 to TRBJ2-1, with 9 bases that match TRBD2. V shed 1 base, J shed 9 bases, and the junction held 7 bases outside the gene matches. CDR3 length equals 15 residues. CDR1 SNHLY and CDR2 FYNNEI come from the germline V gene. CDR3 in amino acids: CASSEGGRVEAEQFF. CDR3 DNA sequence: TGTGCCAGCAGTGAAGGCGGGAGGGTGGAGGCTGAGCAGTTCTTC.

This clone was seen once. The genes are TRBV18 and TRBJ2-2; 7 nucleotides match TRBD2. With 2 bases clipped from V and 4 bases from J, the junction kept 10 bases outside the gene matches. Germline values: CDR1 KGHSH, CDR2 LQKENI. This CDR3 contains 17 residues. The CDR3 here is CASSPYRLAIGTGELFF. The CDR3 bases are TGTGCCAGCTCACCATATCGACTAGCAATAGGCACCGGGGAGCTGTTTTTT.

The V gene is TRBV25-1, the J gene TRBJ2-7; 10 bases fit TRBD1. The CDR3 runs to 14 residues. Germline V gene data show CDR1 as MGHDK and CDR2 as SYGVNS. V lost 2 bases, J lost 6 bases, and 4 bases stayed unmatched. The CDR3 here is CASSETGTGVEQYF. CDR3 nucleotides: TGTGCCAGCAGTGAAACCGGGACAGGGGTCGAGCAGTACTTC.

The rearrangement uses TRBV5-5 and TRBJ1-1; D may be TRBD1 (5 bases). Germline values: CDR1 SGHKS, CDR2 YYEKEE (reference sequence). The CDR3 sequence is 18 residues long. The V and J ends lost 3 bases and 1 base respectively, with 22 bases between them. The CDR3 reads CASSYPTRRQWSNTEAFF. The CDR3 DNA sequence: TGTGCCAGCAGCTATCCAACCAGACGACAGTGGTCGAACACTGAAGCTTTCTTT. The full variable domain, rest sourced from reference TRBV5-5 and TRBJ1-1, is DAGVTQSPTHLIKTRGQQVTLRCSPISGHKSVSWYQQVLGQGPQFIFQYYEKEERGRGNFPDRFSARQFPNYSSELNVNALLLGDSALYLCASSYPTRRQWSNTEAFFGQGTRLTVV.

The chain combines TRBV4-3 with TRBJ2-4, with 8 positions matching TRBD1. This CDR3 has 16 amino acids. CDR1 and CDR2 (germline): LGHNA, YSLEER. V shed 1 base and J 3 bases; nucleotides not matched to a gene: 5. Here the CDR3 reads CASSQVSGTGKNIQYF. The CDR3 coding sequence is TGCGCCAGCAGCCAAGTCTCAGGGACAGGCAAAAACATTCAGTACTTC.

The V gene is TRBV4-3, the J gene TRBJ2-7; D could derive from TRBD1 or TRBD2 (5 bases each). Germline assignment: CDR1 LGHNA and CDR2 YSLEER. The CDR3 totals 13 residues. Trimming stripped 0 bases from V and 7 bases from J, with 10 bases between. The CDR3 reads CASSQERGEEQYF. The CDR3 nucleotides are TGCGCCAGCAGCCAAGAGAGAGGGGAAGAGCAGTACTTC.

The chain recombines TRBV21-1 with TRBJ1-5; the table's TRBD1 call for D was not verified on the DNA. TRBV21-1 is shown as a pseudogene. The CDR3 covers 19 residues. The DNA for the CDR3 is TGTGCCAGCAGCAAAGTCAGAACAGGAGTATGTTATAGCAATCAGCCCCAGCATTTT. Residues: CASSKVRTGVCYSNQPQHF.

The chain joins TRBV9 to TRBJ2-2; D might be TRBD1 or TRBD2, each matching 5 bases. The CDR3 consists of 13 residues. Germline V gene lookup returns CDR1 SGDLS and CDR2 YYNGEE. Trimming stripped 9 bases from V and 4 bases from J, with 13 bases between. The CDR3 coding sequence is TGTGCCACGGGGCAACAGCCCACCGGGGAGCTGTTTTTT. This encodes CATGQQPTGELFF.

The count of this clone is one. The chain combines TRBV9 with TRBJ2-5; the match to TRBD2 covers 12 bases. The V and J ends lost 1 base and 1 base, in that order; junction bases with no gene match: 2. Germline CDR1 SGDLS, CDR2 YYNGEE. The CDR3 is made up of 16 amino acids. CDR3 DNA: TGTGCCAGCAGCGTACGGACTAGCGGGGCCCAAGAGACCCAGTACTTC. Its translation: CASSVRTSGAQETQYF.

This clone was detected once. The chain combines TRBV10-3 with TRBJ2-5; the D gene is possibly TRBD2 (5 bases). Germline CDR1 reads ENHRY; CDR2 reads SYGVKD. The CDR3 loop spans 16 amino acids. Trimming cost V 4 bases and J 4 bases, with 19 bases left between them. CDR3 in DNA: TGTGCCATCAGTGCCCAAGGAGCGGCGATTCTAGAGACCCAGTACTTC. Residues: CAISAQGAAILETQYF.